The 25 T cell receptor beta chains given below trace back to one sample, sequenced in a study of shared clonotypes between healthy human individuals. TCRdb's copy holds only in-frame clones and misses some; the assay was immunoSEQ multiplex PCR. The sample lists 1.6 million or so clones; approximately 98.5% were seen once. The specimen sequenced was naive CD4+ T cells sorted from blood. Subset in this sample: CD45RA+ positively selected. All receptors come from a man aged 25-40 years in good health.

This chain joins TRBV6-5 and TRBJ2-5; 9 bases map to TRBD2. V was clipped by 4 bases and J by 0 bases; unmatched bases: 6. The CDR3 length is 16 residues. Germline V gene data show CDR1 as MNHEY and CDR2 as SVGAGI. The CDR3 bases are TGTGCCAGCAGTTCCTTAGCGGGAGTTCACCAAGAGACCCAGTACTTC. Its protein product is CASSSLAGVHQETQYF.

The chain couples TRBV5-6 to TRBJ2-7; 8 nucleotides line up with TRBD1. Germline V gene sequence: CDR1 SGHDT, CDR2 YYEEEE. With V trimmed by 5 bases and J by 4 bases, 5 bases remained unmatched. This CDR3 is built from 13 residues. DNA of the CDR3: TGTGCCAGCAGGAAAGGACAGGGTTACGAGCAGTACTTC. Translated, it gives CASRKGQGYEQYF.

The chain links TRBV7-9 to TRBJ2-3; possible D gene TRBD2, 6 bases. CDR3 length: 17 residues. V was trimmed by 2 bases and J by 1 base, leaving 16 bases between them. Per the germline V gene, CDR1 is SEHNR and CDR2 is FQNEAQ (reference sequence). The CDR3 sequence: CASSLKASGLGTDTQYF. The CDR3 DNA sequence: TGTGCCAGCAGCTTAAAAGCAAGCGGGCTGGGCACAGATACGCAGTATTTT. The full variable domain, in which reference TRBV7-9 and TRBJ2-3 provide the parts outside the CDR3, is DTGVSQNPRHKITKRGQNVTFRCDPISEHNRLYWYRQTLGQGPEFLTYFQNEAQLEKSRLLSDRFSAERPKGSFSTLEIQRTEQGDSAMYLCASSLKASGLGTDTQYFGPGTRLTVL.

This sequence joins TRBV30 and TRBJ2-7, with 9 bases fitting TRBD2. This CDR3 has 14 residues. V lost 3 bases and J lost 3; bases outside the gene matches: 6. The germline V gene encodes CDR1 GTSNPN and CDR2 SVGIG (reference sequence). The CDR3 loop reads CAWRWKREDYEQYF. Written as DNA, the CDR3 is TGTGCCTGGAGGTGGAAGCGGGAGGACTACGAGCAGTACTTC.

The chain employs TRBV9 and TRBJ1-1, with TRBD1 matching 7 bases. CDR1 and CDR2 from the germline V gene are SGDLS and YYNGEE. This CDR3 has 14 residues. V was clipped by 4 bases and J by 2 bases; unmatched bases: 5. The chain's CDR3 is CASSSGQPNTEAFF. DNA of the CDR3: TGTGCCAGCAGCTCGGGACAGCCTAACACTGAAGCTTTCTTT.

The CDR3 loop is CASRGGSSGSYETQYF. Written as DNA, the CDR3 is TGTGCCAGCAGAGGAGGGTCTAGCGGGAGTTATGAGACCCAGTACTTC. The chain links TRBV28 to TRBJ2-5, with 10 bases identical to TRBD2. CDR1 is MDHEN, CDR2 SYDVKM, per germline. V lost 6 bases and J lost 5; bases outside the gene matches: 12. The CDR3 loop spans 16 amino acids.

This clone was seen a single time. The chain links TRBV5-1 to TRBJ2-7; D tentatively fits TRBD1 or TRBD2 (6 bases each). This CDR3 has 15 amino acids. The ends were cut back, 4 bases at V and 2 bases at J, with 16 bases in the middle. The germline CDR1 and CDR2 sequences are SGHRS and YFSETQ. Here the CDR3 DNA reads TGCGCCAGCAGCCATGGGTGGGGGGCAACCTACGAGCAGTACTTC. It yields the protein CASSHGWGATYEQYF. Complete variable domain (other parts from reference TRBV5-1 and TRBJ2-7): KAGVTQTPRYLIKTRGQQVTLSCSPISGHRSVSWYQQTPGQGLQFLFEYFSETQRNKGNFPGRFSGRQFSNSRSEMNVSTLELGDSALYLCASSHGWGATYEQYFGPGTRLTVT.

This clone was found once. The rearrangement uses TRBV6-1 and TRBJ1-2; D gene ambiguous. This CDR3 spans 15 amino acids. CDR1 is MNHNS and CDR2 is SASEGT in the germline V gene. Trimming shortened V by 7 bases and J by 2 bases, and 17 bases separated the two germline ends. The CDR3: CASILERLRNYGYTF. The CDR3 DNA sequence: TGTGCCAGCATTTTAGAGAGGTTAAGGAACTATGGCTACACCTTC.

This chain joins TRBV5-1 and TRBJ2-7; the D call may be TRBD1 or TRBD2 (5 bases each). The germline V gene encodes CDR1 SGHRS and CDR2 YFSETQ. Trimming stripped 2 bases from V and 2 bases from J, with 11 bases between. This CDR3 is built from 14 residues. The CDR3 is CASSFGTSTYEQYF. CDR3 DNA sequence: TGCGCCAGCAGCTTCGGGACCTCAACCTACGAGCAGTACTTC.

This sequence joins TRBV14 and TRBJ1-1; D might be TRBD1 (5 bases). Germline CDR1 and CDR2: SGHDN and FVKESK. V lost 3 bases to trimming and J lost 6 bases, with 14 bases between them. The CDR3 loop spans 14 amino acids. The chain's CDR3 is CASSQRTGPSEAFF. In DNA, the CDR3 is TGTGCCAGCAGCCAGAGAACAGGTCCGTCTGAAGCTTTCTTT.

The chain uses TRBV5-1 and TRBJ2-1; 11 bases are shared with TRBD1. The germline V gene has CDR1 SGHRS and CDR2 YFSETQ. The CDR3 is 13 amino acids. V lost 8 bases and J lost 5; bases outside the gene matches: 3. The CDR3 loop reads CASGQGAHNEQFF. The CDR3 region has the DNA TGCGCCAGTGGACAGGGGGCCCACAATGAGCAGTTCTTC.

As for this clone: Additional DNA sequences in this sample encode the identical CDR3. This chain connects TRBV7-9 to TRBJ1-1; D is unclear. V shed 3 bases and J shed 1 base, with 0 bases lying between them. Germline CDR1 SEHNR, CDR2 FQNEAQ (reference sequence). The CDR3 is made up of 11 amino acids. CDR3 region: CASSLNTEAFF. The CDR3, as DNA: TGTGCCAGCAGCTTGAACACTGAAGCTTTCTTT.

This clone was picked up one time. The CDR3 loop reads CASSPGVGEQFF. The DNA for the CDR3 is TGTGCCAGCAGCCCAGGGGTGGGTGAGCAGTTCTTC. The chain recombines TRBV11-2 with TRBJ2-1; perhaps TRBD1 as D (6 bases). Germline V gene lookup returns CDR1 SGHAT and CDR2 FQNNGV. V was clipped by 5 bases and J by 9 bases, with 11 bases between them. The CDR3 extends over 12 amino acids.

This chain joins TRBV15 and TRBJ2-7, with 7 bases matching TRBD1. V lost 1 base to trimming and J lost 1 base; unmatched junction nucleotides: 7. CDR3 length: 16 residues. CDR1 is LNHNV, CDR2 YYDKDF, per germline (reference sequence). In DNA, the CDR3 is TGTGCCACCAGCAGAGCTTCCGGGACAGCATCCTACGAGCAGTACTTC. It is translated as CATSRASGTASYEQYF.

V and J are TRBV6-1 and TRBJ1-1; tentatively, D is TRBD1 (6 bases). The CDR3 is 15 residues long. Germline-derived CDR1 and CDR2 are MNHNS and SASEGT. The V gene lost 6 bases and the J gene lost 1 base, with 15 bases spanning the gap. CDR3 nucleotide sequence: TGTGCCAGCAGCGAATCCACAGGGCGGAACACTGAAGCTTTCTTT. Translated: CASSESTGRNTEAFF.

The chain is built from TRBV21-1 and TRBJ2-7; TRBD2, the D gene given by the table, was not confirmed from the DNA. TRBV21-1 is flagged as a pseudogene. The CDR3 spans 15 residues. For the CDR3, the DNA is TGTGCCAGCAGCAATTCAGCGCCCCAACAAAACGAGCAGTACTTC. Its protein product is CASSNSAPQQNEQYF.

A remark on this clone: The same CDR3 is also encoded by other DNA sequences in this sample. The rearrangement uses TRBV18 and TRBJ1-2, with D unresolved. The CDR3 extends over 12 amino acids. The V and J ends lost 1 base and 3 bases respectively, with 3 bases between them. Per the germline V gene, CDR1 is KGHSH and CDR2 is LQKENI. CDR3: CASSPQDYGYTF. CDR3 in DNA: TGTGCCAGCTCACCACAGGACTATGGCTACACCTTC.

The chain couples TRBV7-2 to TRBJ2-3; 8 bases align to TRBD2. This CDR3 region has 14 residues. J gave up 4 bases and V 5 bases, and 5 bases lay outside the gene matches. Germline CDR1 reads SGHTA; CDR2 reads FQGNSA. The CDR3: CASSVSGSADTQYF. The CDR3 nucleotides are TGTGCCAGCAGCGTGAGCGGGAGTGCAGATACGCAGTATTTT.

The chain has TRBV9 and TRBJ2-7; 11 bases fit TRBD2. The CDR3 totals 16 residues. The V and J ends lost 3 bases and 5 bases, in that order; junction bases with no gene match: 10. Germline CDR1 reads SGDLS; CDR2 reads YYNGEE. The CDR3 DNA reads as TGTGCCAGCAGCGCGTTTAGCGGGAGGGCCGCCGACGAGCAGTACTTC. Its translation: CASSAFSGRAADEQYF.

CDR3 region: CSVRSAGGADTQYF. CDR3 in DNA: TGCAGCGTCCGCTCAGCGGGAGGGGCAGATACGCAGTATTTT. The chain carries TRBV29-1 and TRBJ2-3, with TRBD2 matching 10 bases. The trim removed 6 bases at V and 4 bases at J, leaving 7 bases unmatched. The CDR3 loop spans 14 amino acids. CDR1 SQVTM and CDR2 ANQGSEA come from the germline V gene.

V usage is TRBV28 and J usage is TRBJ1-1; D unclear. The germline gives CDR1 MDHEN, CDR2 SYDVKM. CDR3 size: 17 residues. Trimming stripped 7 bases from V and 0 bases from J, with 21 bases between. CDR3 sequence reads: CASTMPPRRRVNTEAFF. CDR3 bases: TGTGCCAGCACTATGCCCCCCCGCCGCCGCGTGAACACTGAAGCTTTCTTT. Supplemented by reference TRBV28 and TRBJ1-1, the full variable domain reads DVKVTQSSRYLVKRTGEKVFLECVQDMDHENMFWYRQDPGLGLRLIYFSYDVKMKEKGDIPEGYSVSREKKERFSLILESASTNQTSMYLCASTMPPRRRVNTEAFFGQGTRLTVV.

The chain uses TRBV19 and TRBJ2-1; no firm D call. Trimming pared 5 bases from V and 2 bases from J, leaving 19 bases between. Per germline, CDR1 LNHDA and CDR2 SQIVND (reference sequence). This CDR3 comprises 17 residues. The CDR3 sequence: CASSVGLRKIPYNEQFF. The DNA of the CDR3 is TGTGCCAGTAGTGTGGGGTTGCGAAAAATACCCTACAATGAGCAGTTCTTC.

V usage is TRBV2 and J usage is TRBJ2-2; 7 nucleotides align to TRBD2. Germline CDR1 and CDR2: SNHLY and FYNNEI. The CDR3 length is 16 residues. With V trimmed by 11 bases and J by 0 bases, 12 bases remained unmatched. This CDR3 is CAYSGVAETNTGELFF. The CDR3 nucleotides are TGTGCCTACAGCGGGGTAGCGGAGACGAACACCGGGGAGCTGTTTTTT.

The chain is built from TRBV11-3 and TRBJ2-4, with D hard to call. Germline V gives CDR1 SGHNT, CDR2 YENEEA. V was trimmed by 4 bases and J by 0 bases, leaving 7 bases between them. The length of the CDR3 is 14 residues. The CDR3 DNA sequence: TGTGCCAGCAGCTCTCAACTAGCCAAAAACATTCAGTACTTC. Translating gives CASSSQLAKNIQYF.

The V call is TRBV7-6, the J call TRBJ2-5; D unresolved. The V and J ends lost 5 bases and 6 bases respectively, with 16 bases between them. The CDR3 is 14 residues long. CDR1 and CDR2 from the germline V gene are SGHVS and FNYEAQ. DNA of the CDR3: TGTGCCAGCAGCCAAGCTGGCCAAATTCAGACCCAGTACTTC. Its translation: CASSQAGQIQTQYF.